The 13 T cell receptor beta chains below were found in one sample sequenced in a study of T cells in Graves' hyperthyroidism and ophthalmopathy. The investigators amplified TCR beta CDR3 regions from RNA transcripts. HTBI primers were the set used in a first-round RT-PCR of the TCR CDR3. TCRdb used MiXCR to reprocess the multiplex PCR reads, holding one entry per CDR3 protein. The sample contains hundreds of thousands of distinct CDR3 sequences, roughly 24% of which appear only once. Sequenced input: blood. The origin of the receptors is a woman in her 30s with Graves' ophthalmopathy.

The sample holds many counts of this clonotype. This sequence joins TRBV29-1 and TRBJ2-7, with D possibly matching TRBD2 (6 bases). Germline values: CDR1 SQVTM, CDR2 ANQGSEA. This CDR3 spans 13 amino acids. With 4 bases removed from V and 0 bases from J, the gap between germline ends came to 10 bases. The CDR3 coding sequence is TGCAGCGTTGTCGGGGGTCTCTCCTACGAGCAGTACTTC. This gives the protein CSVVGGLSYEQYF.

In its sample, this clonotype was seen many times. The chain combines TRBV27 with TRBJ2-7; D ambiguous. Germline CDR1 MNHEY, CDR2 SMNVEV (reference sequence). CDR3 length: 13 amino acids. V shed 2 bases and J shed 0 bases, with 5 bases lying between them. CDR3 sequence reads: CASSLHSSYEQYF. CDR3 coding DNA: TGTGCCAGCAGTTTACACAGCTCCTACGAGCAGTACTTC.

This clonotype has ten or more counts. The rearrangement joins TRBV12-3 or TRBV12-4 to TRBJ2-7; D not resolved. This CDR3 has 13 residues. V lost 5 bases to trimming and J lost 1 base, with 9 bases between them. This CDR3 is CASSTRRSYEQYF. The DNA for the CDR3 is TGTGCCAGCAGTACTCGAAGGTCCTACGAGCAGTACTTC.

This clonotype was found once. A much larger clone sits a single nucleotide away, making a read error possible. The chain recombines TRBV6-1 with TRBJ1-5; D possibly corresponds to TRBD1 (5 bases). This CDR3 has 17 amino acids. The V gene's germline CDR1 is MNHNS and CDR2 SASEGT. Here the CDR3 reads CASRNRPTGTSNQPRHF. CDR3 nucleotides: TGTGCCAGCAGGAATCGTCCTACGGGGACTAGCAATCAGCCCCGGCATTTT.

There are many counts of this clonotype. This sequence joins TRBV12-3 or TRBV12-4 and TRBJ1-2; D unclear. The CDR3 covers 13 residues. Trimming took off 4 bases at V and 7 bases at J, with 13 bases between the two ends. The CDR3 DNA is TGTGCCAGCAGTTCACCTGGGGAGGGTGGCTACACCTTC. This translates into CASSSPGEGGYTF.

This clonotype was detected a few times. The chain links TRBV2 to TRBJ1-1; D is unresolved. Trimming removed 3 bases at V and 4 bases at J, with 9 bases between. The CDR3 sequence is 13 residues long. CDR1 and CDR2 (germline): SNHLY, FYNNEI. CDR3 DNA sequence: TGTGCCAGCAGTGACGAAGGGTTCACTGAAGCTTTCTTT. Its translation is CASSDEGFTEAFF.

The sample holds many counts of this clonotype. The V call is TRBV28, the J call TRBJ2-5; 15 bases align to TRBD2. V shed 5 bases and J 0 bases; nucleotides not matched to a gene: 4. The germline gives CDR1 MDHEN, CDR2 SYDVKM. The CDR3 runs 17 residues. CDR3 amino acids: CASSAGTSGGYQETQYF. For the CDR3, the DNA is TGTGCCAGCAGTGCCGGGACTAGCGGGGGGTACCAAGAGACCCAGTACTTC. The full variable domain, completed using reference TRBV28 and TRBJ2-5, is DVKVTQSSRYLVKRTGEKVFLECVQDMDHENMFWYRQDPGLGLRLIYFSYDVKMKEKGDIPEGYSVSREKKERFSLILESASTNQTSMYLCASSAGTSGGYQETQYFGPGTRLLVL.

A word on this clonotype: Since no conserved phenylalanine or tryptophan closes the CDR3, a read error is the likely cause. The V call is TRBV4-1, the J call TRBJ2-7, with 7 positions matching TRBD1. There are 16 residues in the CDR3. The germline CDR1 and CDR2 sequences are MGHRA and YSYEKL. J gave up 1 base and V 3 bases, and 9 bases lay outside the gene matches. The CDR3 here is CASSQSFRDRSYEQYS. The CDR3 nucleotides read TGCGCCAGCAGCCAGAGTTTCCGGGACAGATCCTACGAGCAGTACTCC.

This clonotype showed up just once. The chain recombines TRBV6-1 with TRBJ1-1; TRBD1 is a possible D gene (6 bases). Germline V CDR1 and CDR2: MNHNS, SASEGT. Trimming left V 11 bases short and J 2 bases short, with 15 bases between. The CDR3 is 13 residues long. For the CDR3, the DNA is TGTGCCTCCGTTTTGGGGGCTAACACTGAAGCTTTCTTT. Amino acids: CASVLGANTEAFF.

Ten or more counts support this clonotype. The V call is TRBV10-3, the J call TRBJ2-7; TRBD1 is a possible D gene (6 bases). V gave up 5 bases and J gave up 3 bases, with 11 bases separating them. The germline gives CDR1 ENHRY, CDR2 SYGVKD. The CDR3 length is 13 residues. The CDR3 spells CAISYRDFYEQYF. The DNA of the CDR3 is TGTGCCATCAGTTACAGGGATTTCTACGAGCAGTACTTC.

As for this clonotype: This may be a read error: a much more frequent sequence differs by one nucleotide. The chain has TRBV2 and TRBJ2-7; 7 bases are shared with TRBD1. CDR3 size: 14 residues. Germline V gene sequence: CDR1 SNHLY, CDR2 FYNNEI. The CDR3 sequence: CASQAGTESYEQHF. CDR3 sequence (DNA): TGTGCCAGCCAGGCCGGGACAGAAAGCTACGAGCAGCACTTC.

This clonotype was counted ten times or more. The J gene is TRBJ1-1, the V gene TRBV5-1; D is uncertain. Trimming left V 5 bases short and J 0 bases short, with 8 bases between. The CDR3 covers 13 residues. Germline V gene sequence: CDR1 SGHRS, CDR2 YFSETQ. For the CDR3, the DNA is TGCGCCAGCAGAACTTTTGTGAACACTGAAGCTTTCTTT. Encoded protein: CASRTFVNTEAFF.

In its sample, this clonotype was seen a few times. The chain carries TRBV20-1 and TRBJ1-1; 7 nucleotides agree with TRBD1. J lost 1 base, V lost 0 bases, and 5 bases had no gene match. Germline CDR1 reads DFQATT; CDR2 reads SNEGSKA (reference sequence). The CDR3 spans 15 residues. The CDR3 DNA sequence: TGCAGTGCTAGAGATTGGGGGACAGCGAACACTGAAGCTTTCTTT. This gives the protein CSARDWGTANTEAFF.